Sequencing of this TCR beta chain was carried out in a study of blood T cell repertoires in COVID-19. As for the study in general: The samples span acute and convalescent COVID-19 from the United States, Italy and Spain. Nucleic acid was either cDNA or gDNA, and it came from T cells, B-cell-depleted T cells, or PBMCs.

Per the original methods: Reference gene primer amplification gave nucleated cell count estimates. Clones were sequenced by immunoSEQ multiplex PCR, and TCRdb holds only the in-frame ones, with some missing. The V and J calls and the clone size are those of that table, but D and trimming were determined from the DNA. Of roughly 86,000 clones in the sample, around 87% were seen once. The germline CDR1 and CDR2 sequences are SGDLS and YYNGEE. The CDR3 is 16 amino acids. The ends lost 0 bases at V and 3 bases at J; junction bases unmatched: 4. Sequencing input: peripheral blood. This clonotype originated in a man aged 35-49 years with acute or convalescent COVID-19. The chain combines TRBV9 with TRBJ1-3; 9 positions agree with TRBD1. The CDR3 DNA reads as TGTGCCAGCAGCGTAGCCGGGACAGGGCTTGGAAACACCATATATTTT. Encoded protein: CASSVAGTGLGNTIYF.